These 21 T cell receptor beta chains came from one sample sequenced in a study of blood T cell repertoires in COVID-19. Assay: immunoSEQ multiplex PCR; the TCRdb copy retains only in-frame clones and omits some. This table has about 240,000 clones, 85% appearing once. The specimen was peripheral blood. Receptor source: a man in his fifties with COVID-19, enrolled during active disease.

The V and J genes are TRBV18 and TRBJ2-5, with D possibly TRBD2 on 5 matching bases. The germline gives CDR1 KGHSH, CDR2 LQKENI. The CDR3 runs to 14 residues. Trimming pared 3 bases from V and 0 bases from J, leaving 8 bases between. The CDR3 region is CASSPSGNQETQYF. The CDR3 bases are TGTGCCAGCTCACCCTCCGGGAACCAAGAGACCCAGTACTTC. Variable domain in full (rest from reference TRBV18 and TRBJ2-5): NAGVMQNPRHLVRRRGQEARLRCSPMKGHSHVYWYRQLPEEGLKFMVYLQKENIIDESGMPKERFSAEFPKEGPSILRIQQVVRGDSAAYFCASSPSGNQETQYFGPGTRLLVL.

A few counts support this clone. The chain combines TRBV15 with TRBJ1-5, with 8 nucleotides matching TRBD1. Looked up from germline, CDR1 is LNHNV and CDR2 is YYDKDF (reference sequence). With V trimmed by 2 bases and J by 5 bases, 8 bases remained unmatched. The CDR3 is made up of 16 amino acids. This CDR3 is CATSRNAQGGHQPQHF. The CDR3 coding sequence is TGTGCCACCAGCAGAAACGCACAGGGGGGTCATCAGCCCCAGCATTTT.

A word on this clone: This may be a read error: a much more frequent sequence differs by one nucleotide. The chain recombines TRBV24-1 with TRBJ2-7; 7 nucleotides match TRBD1. Germline assignment: CDR1 KGHDR and CDR2 SFDVKD. The CDR3 loop spans 13 amino acids. V gave up 6 bases and J gave up 6 bases; unmatched junction bases: 7. This CDR3 is CATSQSTGVEQYF. CDR3 DNA sequence: TGTGCCACCAGTCAATCCACAGGGGTCGAGCAGTACTTC.

The chain carries TRBV29-1 and TRBJ2-5; TRBD2 matches at 8 bases. This CDR3 region has 13 residues. CDR1 is SQVTM, CDR2 ANQGSEA, per germline. The ends lost 1 base at V and 4 bases at J; junction bases unmatched: 2. CDR3 nucleotide sequence: TGCAGCGTTGAAGGGACTAGCAGAGAGACCCAGTACTTC. Residues: CSVEGTSRETQYF.

The chain is built from TRBV18 and TRBJ1-4, with 8 bases identical to TRBD1. CDR1 is KGHSH, CDR2 LQKENI, per germline. Germline trimming cut 0 bases from V and 0 bases from J; bases unmatched to any gene: 6. The CDR3 consists of 18 residues. CDR3 nucleotides: TGTGCCAGCTCACCACCGTCTACACAGGGGGCAACTAATGAAAAACTGTTTTTT. The encoded protein is CASSPPSTQGATNEKLFF.

The chain links TRBV2 to TRBJ2-7; tentative D call: TRBD1 (5 bases). This CDR3 region has 12 residues. V was cut by 5 bases and J by 6 bases, with 11 bases left in between. Germline CDR1 reads SNHLY; CDR2 reads FYNNEI. In nucleotides, the CDR3 is TGTGCCAGCAGTACACAGGTTGCCGAGCAGTACTTC. It yields the protein CASSTQVAEQYF.

This chain links TRBV11-2 with TRBJ1-2; D remains ambiguous. From germline, CDR1 is SGHAT and CDR2 FQNNGV. V lost 3 bases to trimming and J lost 8 bases, with 10 bases between them. CDR3 length equals 12 residues. CDR3 nucleotide sequence: TGTGCCAGCAGCTTGTTCTCTCAGGGCTACACCTTC. It translates to CASSLFSQGYTF.

This chain uses TRBV6-4 with TRBJ2-3, with a weak D call TRBD1 (6 bases). Trimming left V 6 bases short and J 0 bases short, with 10 bases between. CDR1 is MRHNA, CDR2 SNTAGT, per germline. The CDR3 totals 14 residues. The CDR3 is CASSEQGSTDTQYF. As DNA, the CDR3 is TGTGCCAGCAGCGAACAGGGTAGCACAGATACGCAGTATTTT.

The count of this clone is one. The chain couples TRBV27 to TRBJ1-1, with D possibly TRBD1 on 5 matching bases. The germline V gene encodes CDR1 MNHEY and CDR2 SMNVEV (reference sequence). V was cut by 3 bases and J by 8 bases, with 13 bases left in between. The CDR3 consists of 13 residues. The CDR3 DNA reads TGTGCCAGCAGTTTGTTCGACGGGGGGGAAGCTTTCTTT. Translation: CASSLFDGGEAFF.

The chain couples TRBV7-9 to TRBJ2-7; 8 bases map to TRBD1. The CDR3 extends over 13 amino acids. The junction had 8 bases not matched to a gene; V was cut back by 7 bases and J by 6 bases. Germline V lookup: CDR1 SEHNR, CDR2 FQNEAQ (reference sequence). DNA for the CDR3: TGTGCCAGCATGAGACAGGGGATTGGCGAGCAGTACTTC. Amino acids: CASMRQGIGEQYF.

V usage is TRBV3-1 (or the pseudogene TRBV3-2) and J usage is TRBJ2-4; a weak D match, TRBD1 (6 bases). CDR3 size: 14 residues. V was trimmed by 2 bases and J by 1 base, leaving 6 bases between them. Germline CDR1 and CDR2: LGHDT and YNNKEL (reference sequence). CDR3 amino acids: CASSQQGAKNIQYF. CDR3 DNA sequence: TGTGCCAGCAGCCAACAGGGGGCCAAAAACATTCAGTACTTC.

V gene TRBV9 combines with J gene TRBJ2-1, with D perhaps matching TRBD1 (5 bases). From germline, CDR1 is SGDLS and CDR2 YYNGEE. This CDR3 is built from 16 residues. V lost 0 bases and J lost 8, with 18 bases in between. The CDR3 nucleotides read TGTGCCAGCAGCGTAGCTACAAGGGAATTGGGGCATGAGCAGTTCTTC. This gives the protein CASSVATRELGHEQFF.

The CDR3 loop is CASSYSLGGQFF. The CDR3 DNA reads TGTGCCAGCAGTTACTCGCTCGGAGGGCAGTTCTTC. The rearrangement joins TRBV6-2 or TRBV6-3 to TRBJ2-1, with D perhaps matching TRBD2 (5 bases). The length of the CDR3 is 12 residues. V was trimmed by 0 bases and J by 12 bases, leaving 9 bases between them. Germline CDR1 reads MNHEY; CDR2 reads SVGEGT.

The chain is built from TRBV24-1 and TRBJ2-1; the D gene is possibly TRBD2 (5 bases). Trimming stripped 4 bases from V and 0 bases from J, with 12 bases between. The CDR3 contains 16 residues. The germline CDR1 and CDR2 sequences are KGHDR and SFDVKD. DNA of the CDR3: TGTGCCACCAGTGACCCTAGCCGAAGCTCCTACAATGAGCAGTTCTTC. Translated: CATSDPSRSSYNEQFF.

V usage is TRBV7-6 and J usage is TRBJ1-1; the D gene is possibly TRBD1 (5 bases). Germline loops: CDR1 SGHVS, CDR2 FNYEAQ. The ends were cut back, 4 bases at V and 4 bases at J, with 13 bases in the middle. The CDR3 is 14 residues long. CDR3 in DNA: TGTGCCAGCAGCTCTCAGGAGGGGACCACTGAAGCTTTCTTT. Translation gives CASSSQEGTTEAFF. Supplemented by reference TRBV7-6 and TRBJ1-1, the full variable domain reads GAGVSQSPRYKVTKRGQDVALRCDPISGHVSLYWYRQALGQGPEFLTYFNYEAQQDKSGLPNDRFSAERPEGSISTLTIQRTEQRDSAMYRCASSSQEGTTEAFFGQGTRLTVV.

The rearrangement joins TRBV10-3 to TRBJ2-5; D is uncertain. CDR3 length equals 13 residues. Germline CDR1 reads ENHRY; CDR2 reads SYGVKD. Deletions cut 4 bases from V and 2 bases from J, with 8 bases between. The CDR3 here is CAISANLQETQYF. CDR3 nucleotides: TGTGCCATCAGTGCCAACTTACAAGAGACCCAGTACTTC.

Only one count was recorded for this clone. The V and J genes are TRBV2 and TRBJ1-5, with D perhaps matching TRBD1 (5 bases). Trimming took off 8 bases at V and 2 bases at J, with 13 bases between the two ends. This CDR3 has 14 amino acids. The germline CDR1 and CDR2 sequences are SNHLY and FYNNEI. The CDR3, as DNA: TGTGCCAGCTCCCAGGGTGGGGGCAATCAGCCCCAGCATTTT. It encodes CASSQGGGNQPQHF.

The chain joins TRBV11-2 to TRBJ2-1, with 9 bases matching TRBD1. J gave up 3 bases and V 3 bases, and 3 bases lay outside the gene matches. In germline, CDR1 is SGHAT, CDR2 FQNNGV. This CDR3 has 15 amino acids. The CDR3 sequence is CASSFDRGNYNEQFF. The CDR3 DNA follows: TGTGCCAGCAGCTTCGACAGGGGGAACTACAATGAGCAGTTCTTC.

This chain joins TRBV3-1 (or the pseudogene TRBV3-2) and TRBJ1-1; D possibly corresponds to TRBD1 (6 bases). V was cut by 4 bases and J by 10 bases, with 13 bases left in between. CDR3 size: 12 residues. Germline V CDR1 and CDR2: LGHDT, YNNKEL (reference sequence). In nucleotides, the CDR3 is TGTGCCAGCAGCCCCACAGGGAAAGGAGCTTTCTTT. Its protein product is CASSPTGKGAFF.

Concerning this clone: A junction end diverges from the germline sequence, so it may reflect a read error. This chain links TRBV6-1 with TRBJ2-7, with 10 bases matching TRBD1. CDR1 and CDR2 from the germline V gene are MNHNS and SASEGT. This CDR3 region has 14 residues. CDR3 in amino acids: CASREGTGVYEQYF. The CDR3 DNA is TGTGCCAGCAGGGAAGGGACAGGGGTTTACGAGCAGTACTTC.

The V gene is TRBV6-1, the J gene TRBJ1-1; D gene ambiguous. The CDR3 is 13 amino acids. Germline CDR1 MNHNS, CDR2 SASEGT. Trimming removed 2 bases at V and 0 bases at J, with 4 bases between. CDR3 in DNA: TGTGCCAGCAGTGAATTAATGAACACTGAAGCTTTCTTT. Translated, it gives CASSELMNTEAFF.